The rows below give T cell receptor beta chains drawn from one sample of a study of neurological immune-mediated disorders. One entry per CDR3 protein results from TCRdb running MiXCR on the 5' RACE reads. The sample has some 22,000 distinct CDR3 sequences, about 13% seen once. Specimen: CD4+ T cells from blood. All receptors come from a female donor with HTLV-1-associated myelopathy (HAM/TSP). Each CDR3 is given with its conserved first and last residue. D genes are given only for firm matches. Clone size, where shown, is once, few, many, or a class for clones that have expanded.

>TRBJ2-7|TRBV4-1|NA|NA
CASSQGHSGYEQYF
TGCGCCAGCAGCCAGGGGCACAGCGGCTACGAGCAGTACTTC
>TRBJ1-1|TRBV7-9|NA|many
CASSLQNTEAFF
TGTGCCAGCAGCTTACAGAACACTGAAGCTTTCTTT
>TRBJ2-5|TRBV7-2|NA|many
CASSLAPNQETQYF
TGTGCCAGCAGCTTAGCCCCCAACCAAGAGACCCAGTACTTC
>TRBJ2-1|TRBV5-1|TRBD1|many
CASSPGQLYNEQFF
TGCGCCAGCAGCCCGGGACAGCTATACAATGAGCAGTTCTTC
>TRBJ2-5|TRBV28|NA|many
CASSTTGIQETQYF
TGTGCCAGCAGTACTACAGGAATCCAAGAGACCCAGTACTTC
>TRBJ1-4|TRBV6-5|NA|many
CASSYGGLDNEKLFF
TGTGCCAGCAGTTATGGGGGCCTGGATAATGAAAAACTGTTTTTT
>TRBJ2-2|TRBV5-1|TRBD1|many
CASSFDRGGTGELFF
TGCGCCAGCAGCTTCGACAGGGGGGGCACCGGGGAGCTGTTTTTT
>TRBJ2-3|TRBV4-3|NA|many
CASSHNEGITDTQYF
TGCGCCAGCAGCCATAATGAGGGGATCACAGATACGCAGTATTTT
>TRBJ2-2|TRBV10-1|NA|many
CASSRDSNTGELFF
TGCGCCAGCAGTCGGGACTCGAACACCGGGGAGCTGTTTTTT
>TRBJ2-1|TRBV3-1|NA|many
CASSQVNNEQFF
TGTGCCAGCAGCCAAGTAAACAATGAGCAGTTCTTC
>TRBJ2-7|TRBV6-1|NA|few
CASRAPPSYEQYF
TGTGCCAGCAGGGCGCCTCCCTCCTACGAGCAGTACTTC
>TRBJ2-3|TRBV12-3/TRBV12-4|NA|medium-sized
CASSLQGTTSDTQYF
TGTGCCAGCAGTTTACAGGGGACTACCTCAGATACGCAGTATTTT
>TRBJ1-2|TRBV28|NA|many
CASSFSQASGYTF
TGTGCCAGCAGTTTCTCACAGGCCTCCGGCTACACCTTC
>TRBJ2-3|TRBV7-2|TRBD2|once
CASSLGGSGRRDTQYF
TGTGCCAGCAGCTTAGGGGGTAGCGGGAGGAGAGATACGCAGTATTTT